This entry lists 17 T cell receptor beta chains sequenced from one sample in a study of T cells in Graves' hyperthyroidism and ophthalmopathy. Template material for amplifying TCR beta CDR3 regions consisted of RNA transcripts. In the first-round RT-PCR of the TCR CDR3, the HTBI primer set was used. TCRdb reanalysed the multiplex PCR reads using MiXCR and keeps one entry per CDR3 protein. There are roughly 300,000 distinct CDR3 sequences in the sample; less than 30% occur only once, and approximately 30% lies in the top ten. Material for sequencing was blood. Source of these receptors: a man in his forties with Graves' hyperthyroidism that later progressed to Graves' ophthalmopathy.

This clonotype was seen repeatedly, ten times or more. This chain links TRBV29-1 with TRBJ2-7; no reliable D call. Between the trimmed V and J ends, which lost 0 bases and 0 bases, there was a span of 6 bases. Germline CDR1 SQVTM, CDR2 ANQGSEA. The CDR3 is 13 residues long. The CDR3 nucleotides read TGCAGCGTTGAAGAGGGGATCTCCTACGAGCAGTACTTC. This gives the protein CSVEEGISYEQYF.

This clonotype has ten or more counts. This rearrangement joins TRBV6-5 to TRBJ1-1; 8 bases are shared with TRBD1. The CDR3 runs to 13 residues. In germline, CDR1 is MNHEY, CDR2 SVGAGI. V trimming: 2 bases; J trimming: 4 bases; junction bases outside the gene matches: 0. CDR3 sequence: CASSYGQGTEAFF. CDR3 bases: TGTGCCAGCAGTTACGGACAGGGCACTGAAGCTTTCTTT.

In its sample, this clonotype was seen many times. The CDR3 nucleotides are TGCAGCGTCGTCGCCGTTTCCGGGGAGCTGTTTTTT. Amino acids: CSVVAVSGELFF. The chain uses TRBV29-1 and TRBJ2-2; no reliable D call. The CDR3 has 12 residues. Germline V gene lookup returns CDR1 SQVTM and CDR2 ANQGSEA. Trimming removed 6 bases at V and 6 bases at J, with 11 bases between.

V and J are TRBV20-1 and TRBJ1-1; the D gene is possibly TRBD1 (5 bases). V was clipped by 5 bases and J by 7 bases, with 8 bases between them. Germline CDR1 reads DFQATT; CDR2 reads SNEGSKA (reference sequence). The CDR3 has 10 amino acids. The CDR3 region is CSAGQGEAFF. Written as DNA, the CDR3 is TGCAGTGCTGGGCAGGGTGAAGCTTTCTTT.

This chain joins TRBV12-3 or TRBV12-4 and TRBJ2-2; TRBD2 might be the D (5 bases). This CDR3 comprises 14 residues. V was trimmed by 7 bases and J by 7 bases, leaving 16 bases between them. The CDR3: CASNKGYGGGELFF. DNA of the CDR3: TGTGCCAGCAACAAAGGGTACGGAGGCGGGGAGCTGTTTTTT.

This clonotype was observed at least ten times. The chain combines TRBV29-1 with TRBJ2-7, with no clear D. CDR1 and CDR2 from the germline V gene are SQVTM and ANQGSEA. V was pared by 0 bases and J by 3 bases, with 9 bases between. The CDR3 is made up of 13 amino acids. The CDR3 DNA follows: TGCAGCGTTGAAGACGAACAGTTCTACGAGCAGTACTTC. It codes for CSVEDEQFYEQYF.

The chain employs TRBV11-2 and TRBJ2-7, with 11 bases lining up with TRBD2. The CDR3 consists of 15 residues. CDR1 is SGHAT and CDR2 is FQNNGV in the germline V gene. With 5 bases clipped from V and 7 bases from J, the junction kept 10 bases outside the gene matches. The chain's CDR3 is CASSPTSGRVGEQYF. CDR3 nucleotide sequence: TGTGCCAGCAGCCCAACTAGCGGGAGAGTCGGGGAGCAGTACTTC.

The J gene is TRBJ2-7, the V gene TRBV11-2; no reliable D call. Germline lookup yields CDR1 SGHAT and CDR2 FQNNGV. V was cut by 5 bases and J by 3 bases, with 14 bases left in between. This CDR3 has 14 amino acids. For the CDR3, the DNA is TGTGCCAGCAGCGTGACCGGCCAGCGCTACGAGCAGTACTTC. This gives the protein CASSVTGQRYEQYF.

This clonotype was recorded at least ten times. The rearrangement joins TRBV5-1 to TRBJ2-5; possibly TRBD2 for D (5 bases). This CDR3 comprises 13 residues. Germline values: CDR1 SGHRS, CDR2 YFSETQ. V shed 5 bases and J shed 5 bases, with 13 bases lying between them. This chain's CDR3 is CASRGSGGETQYF. In DNA form, the CDR3 reads TGCGCCAGCAGGGGCAGTGGCGGGGAGACCCAGTACTTC.

There are many counts of this clonotype. V and J are TRBV6-2 or TRBV6-3 and TRBJ2-6; the D gene is possibly TRBD1 (5 bases). CDR3 length equals 15 residues. CDR1 is MNHEY, CDR2 SVGEGT, per germline. Trimming shortened V by 5 bases and J by 0 bases, and 8 bases separated the two germline ends. DNA of the CDR3: TGTGCCAGCAGTCCAGGGATCTCTGGGGCCAACGTCCTGACTTTC. Translation: CASSPGISGANVLTF.

This clonotype was counted a few times. This chain connects TRBV7-3 to TRBJ2-2; the match to TRBD2 covers 7 bases. The CDR3 length is 14 residues. The ends lost 3 bases at V and 6 bases at J; junction bases unmatched: 4. The germline V gene encodes CDR1 SGHTA and CDR2 FQGTGA. Written as DNA, the CDR3 is TGTGCCAGCAGCTTCGCGGGAGACTCCGGGGAGCTGTTTTTT. Protein sequence: CASSFAGDSGELFF.

This clonotype was detected ten times or more. CDR3 loop: CAAPGDFRGTGNSPLHF. The CDR3 nucleotides are TGTGCCGCCCCGGGAGACTTCCGGGGCACGGGGAATTCACCCCTCCACTTT. The chain uses TRBV6-1 and TRBJ1-6; the D gene is possibly TRBD1 (5 bases). This CDR3 spans 17 amino acids. Germline V CDR1 and CDR2: MNHNS, SASEGT. The ends were cut back, 11 bases at V and 7 bases at J, with 27 bases in the middle.

Ten or more counts support this clonotype. V usage is TRBV20-1 and J usage is TRBJ1-5, with unresolved D. The germline CDR1 and CDR2 sequences are DFQATT and SNEGSKA (reference sequence). This CDR3 is 14 amino acids long. The germline V and J ends were trimmed by 0 bases and 7 bases, with 13 bases remaining between them. CDR3 DNA: TGCAGTGCTAGAGATCCGGCGATTGAGCAGCCCCAGCATTTT. This gives the protein CSARDPAIEQPQHF.

The V and J genes are TRBV29-1 and TRBJ2-6; TRBD2 might be the D (5 bases). Looked up from germline, CDR1 is SQVTM and CDR2 is ANQGSEA. The CDR3 contains 16 residues. The germline V and J ends were trimmed by 3 bases and 2 bases, with 14 bases remaining between them. The CDR3 sequence: CSVEWPVGAGANVLTF. The CDR3 DNA follows: TGCAGCGTTGAGTGGCCCGTGGGAGCTGGGGCCAACGTCCTGACTTTC.

This clonotype has ten or more counts. The chain has TRBV9 and TRBJ2-5, with D perhaps TRBD1 (6 bases). This CDR3 is built from 16 residues. The V gene lost 0 bases and the J gene lost 1 base, with 13 bases spanning the gap. Germline V gene lookup returns CDR1 SGDLS and CDR2 YYNGEE. CDR3 in amino acids: CASSVGAQGTQETQYF. DNA for the CDR3: TGTGCCAGCAGCGTAGGGGCCCAGGGGACCCAAGAGACCCAGTACTTC.

This clonotype was counted ten times or more. The CDR3 nucleotides are TGTGCCAGCAGCTTAGTATCCAGGGGGACAGATACGCAGTATTTT. Translating it yields CASSLVSRGTDTQYF. The gene calls are TRBV7-9 and TRBJ2-3; 7 bases are shared with TRBD1. The CDR3 covers 15 residues. Germline-derived CDR1 and CDR2 are SEHNR and FQNEAQ (reference sequence). V was pared by 1 base and J by 3 bases, with 4 bases of the junction left unmatched.

This clonotype was detected ten times or more. The genes are TRBV20-1 and TRBJ2-5, with TRBD2 identical over 7 bases. The CDR3 loop spans 15 amino acids. The germline V gene has CDR1 DFQATT and CDR2 SNEGSKA (reference sequence). Trimming removed 1 base from V and 5 bases from J; junction bases left unmatched: 10. This chain's CDR3 is CSARGERDWVETQYF. CDR3 coding DNA: TGCAGTGCTAGAGGGGAGCGGGATTGGGTGGAGACCCAGTACTTC.